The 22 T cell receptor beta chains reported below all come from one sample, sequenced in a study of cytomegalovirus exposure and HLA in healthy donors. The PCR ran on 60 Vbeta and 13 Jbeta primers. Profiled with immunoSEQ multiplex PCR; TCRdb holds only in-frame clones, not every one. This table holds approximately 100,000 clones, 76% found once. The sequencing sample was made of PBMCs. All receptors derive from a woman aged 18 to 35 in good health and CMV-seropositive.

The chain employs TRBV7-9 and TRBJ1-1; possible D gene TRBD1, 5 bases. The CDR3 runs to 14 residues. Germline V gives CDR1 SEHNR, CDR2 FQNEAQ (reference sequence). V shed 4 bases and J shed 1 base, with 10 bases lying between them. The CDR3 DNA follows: TGTGCCAGCAGCTGGGCCGGGGGGAACACTGAAGCTTTCTTT. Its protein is CASSWAGGNTEAFF.

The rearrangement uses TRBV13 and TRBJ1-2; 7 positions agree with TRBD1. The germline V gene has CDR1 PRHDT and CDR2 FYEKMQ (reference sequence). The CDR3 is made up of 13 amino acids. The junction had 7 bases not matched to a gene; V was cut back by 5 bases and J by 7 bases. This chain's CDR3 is CASSRGQAGGYTF. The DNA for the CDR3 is TGTGCCAGCAGCCGCGGACAGGCCGGTGGCTACACCTTC.

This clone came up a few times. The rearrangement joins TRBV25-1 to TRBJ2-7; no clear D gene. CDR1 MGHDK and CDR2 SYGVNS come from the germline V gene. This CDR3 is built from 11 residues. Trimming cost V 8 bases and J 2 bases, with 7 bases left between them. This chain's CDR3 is CASLYAYEQYF. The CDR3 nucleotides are TGTGCCAGCCTTTATGCCTACGAGCAGTACTTC.

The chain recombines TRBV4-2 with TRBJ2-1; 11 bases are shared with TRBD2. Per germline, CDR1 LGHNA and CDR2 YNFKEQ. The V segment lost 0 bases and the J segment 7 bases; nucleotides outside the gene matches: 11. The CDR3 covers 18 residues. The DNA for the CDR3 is TGTGCCAGCAGCCAAGATCCCCCACTAGCGGGAGTAACGAATGAGCAGTTCTTC. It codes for CASSQDPPLAGVTNEQFF.

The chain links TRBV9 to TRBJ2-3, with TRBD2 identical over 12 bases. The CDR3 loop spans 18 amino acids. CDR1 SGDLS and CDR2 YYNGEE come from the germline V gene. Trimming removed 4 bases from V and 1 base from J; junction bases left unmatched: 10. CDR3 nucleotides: TGTGCCAGCAGCCCATTACTAGCGGGAGGAGCGGGCACAGATACGCAGTATTTT. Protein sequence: CASSPLLAGGAGTDTQYF.

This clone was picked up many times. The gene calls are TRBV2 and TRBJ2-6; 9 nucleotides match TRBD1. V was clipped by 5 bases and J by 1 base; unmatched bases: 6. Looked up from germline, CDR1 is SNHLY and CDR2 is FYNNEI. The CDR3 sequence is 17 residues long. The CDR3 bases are TGTGCCAGCAGTCCCGGGACAGGGCAATCTGGGGCCAACGTCCTGACTTTC. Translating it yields CASSPGTGQSGANVLTF.

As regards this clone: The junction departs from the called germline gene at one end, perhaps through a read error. The CDR3: CSSSSEAYNEQFF. CDR3 DNA: TGTTCCAGCAGCTCGGAGGCCTACAATGAGCAGTTCTTC. This sequence joins TRBV7-9 and TRBJ2-1; a possible D gene is TRBD2 (5 bases). This CDR3 is 13 amino acids long. Per the germline V gene, CDR1 is SEHNR and CDR2 is FQNEAQ (reference sequence).

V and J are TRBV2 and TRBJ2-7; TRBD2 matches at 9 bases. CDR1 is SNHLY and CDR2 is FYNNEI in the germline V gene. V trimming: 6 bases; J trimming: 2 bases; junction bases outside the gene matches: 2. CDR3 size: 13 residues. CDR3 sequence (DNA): TGTGCCAGCAGCATAGCGGGAGCCTACGAGCAGTACTTC. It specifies CASSIAGAYEQYF. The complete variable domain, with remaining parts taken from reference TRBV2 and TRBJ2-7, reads EPEVTQTPSHQVTQMGQEVILRCVPISNHLYFYWYRQILGQKVEFLVSFYNNEISEKSEIFDDQFSVERPDGSNFTLKIRSTKLEDSAMYFCASSIAGAYEQYFGPGTRLTVT.

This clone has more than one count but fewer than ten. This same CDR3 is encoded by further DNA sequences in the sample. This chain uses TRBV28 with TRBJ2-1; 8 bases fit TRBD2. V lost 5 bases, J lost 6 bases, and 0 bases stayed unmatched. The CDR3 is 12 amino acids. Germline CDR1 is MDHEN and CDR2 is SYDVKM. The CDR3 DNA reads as TGTGCCAGCAGTGCGGGGGGCAATGAGCAGTTCTTC. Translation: CASSAGGNEQFF.

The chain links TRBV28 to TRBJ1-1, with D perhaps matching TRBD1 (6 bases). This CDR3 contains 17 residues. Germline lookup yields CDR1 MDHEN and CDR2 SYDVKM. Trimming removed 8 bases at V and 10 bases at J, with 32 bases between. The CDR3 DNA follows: TGTGCCAGCCAAGGGAGTAGGGGGACCGTTACCCCAGTGACAGCTTTCTTT. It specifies CASQGSRGTVTPVTAFF.

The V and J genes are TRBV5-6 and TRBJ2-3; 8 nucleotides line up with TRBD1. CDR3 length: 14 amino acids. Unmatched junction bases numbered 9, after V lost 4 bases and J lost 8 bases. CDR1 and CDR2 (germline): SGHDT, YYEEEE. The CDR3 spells CASSPWTGQSTQYF. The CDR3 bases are TGTGCCAGCAGCCCCTGGACAGGGCAGAGTACGCAGTATTTT. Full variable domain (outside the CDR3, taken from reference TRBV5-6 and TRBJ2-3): DAGVTQSPTHLIKTRGQQVTLRCSPKSGHDTVSWYQQALGQGPQFIFQYYEEEERQRGNFPDRFSGHQFPNYSSELNVNALLLGDSALYLCASSPWTGQSTQYFGPGTRLTVL.

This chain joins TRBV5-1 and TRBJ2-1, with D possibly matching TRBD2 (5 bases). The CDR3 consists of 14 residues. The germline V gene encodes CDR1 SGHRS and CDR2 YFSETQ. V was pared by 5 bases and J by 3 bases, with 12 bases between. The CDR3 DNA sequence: TGCGCCAGCAGGTACGGGATCTACTACAATGAGCAGTTCTTC. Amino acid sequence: CASRYGIYYNEQFF. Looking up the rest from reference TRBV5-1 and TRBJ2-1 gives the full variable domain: KAGVTQTPRYLIKTRGQQVTLSCSPISGHRSVSWYQQTPGQGLQFLFEYFSETQRNKGNFPGRFSGRQFSNSRSEMNVSTLELGDSALYLCASRYGIYYNEQFFGPGTRLTVL.

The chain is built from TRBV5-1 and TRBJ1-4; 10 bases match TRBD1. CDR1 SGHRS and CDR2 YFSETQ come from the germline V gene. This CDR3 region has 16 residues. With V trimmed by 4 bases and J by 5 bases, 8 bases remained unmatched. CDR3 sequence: CASSPGQGMRNEKLFF. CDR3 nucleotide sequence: TGCGCCAGCAGCCCGGGACAGGGGATGCGCAATGAAAAACTGTTTTTT.

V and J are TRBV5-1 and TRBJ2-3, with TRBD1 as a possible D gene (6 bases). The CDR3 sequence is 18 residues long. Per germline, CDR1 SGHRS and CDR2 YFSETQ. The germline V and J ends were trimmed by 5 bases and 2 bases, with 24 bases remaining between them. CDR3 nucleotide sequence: TGCGCCAGCAGTAAGGACAGCCTACACCTACGCCCCACAGATACGCAGTATTTT. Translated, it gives CASSKDSLHLRPTDTQYF.

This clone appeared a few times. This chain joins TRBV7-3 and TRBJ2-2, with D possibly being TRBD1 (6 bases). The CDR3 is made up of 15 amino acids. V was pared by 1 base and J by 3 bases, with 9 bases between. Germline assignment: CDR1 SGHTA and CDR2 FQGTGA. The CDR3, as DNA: TGTGCCAGCAGCTTAAGGGGGCAGGACACCGGGGAGCTGTTTTTT. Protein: CASSLRGQDTGELFF.

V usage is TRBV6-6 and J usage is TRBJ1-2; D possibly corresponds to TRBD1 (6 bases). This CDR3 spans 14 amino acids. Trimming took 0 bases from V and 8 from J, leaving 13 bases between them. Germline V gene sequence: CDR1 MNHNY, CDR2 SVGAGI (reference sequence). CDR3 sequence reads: CASSYSTGNSGYTF. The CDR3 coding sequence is TGTGCCAGCAGTTACTCCACAGGGAACTCCGGCTACACCTTC.

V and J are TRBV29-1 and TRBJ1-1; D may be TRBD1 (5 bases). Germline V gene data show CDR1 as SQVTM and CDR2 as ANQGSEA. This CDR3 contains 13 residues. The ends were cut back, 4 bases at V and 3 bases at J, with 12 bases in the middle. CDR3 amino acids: CSVGSGRDTEAFF. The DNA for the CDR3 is TGCAGCGTTGGGTCAGGGAGGGACACTGAAGCTTTCTTT. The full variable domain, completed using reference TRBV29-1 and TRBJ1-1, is SAVISQKPSRDICQRGTSLTIQCQVDSQVTMMFWYRQQPGQSLTLIATANQGSEATYESGFVIDKFPISRPNLTFSTLTVSNMSPEDSSIYLCSVGSGRDTEAFFGQGTRLTVV.

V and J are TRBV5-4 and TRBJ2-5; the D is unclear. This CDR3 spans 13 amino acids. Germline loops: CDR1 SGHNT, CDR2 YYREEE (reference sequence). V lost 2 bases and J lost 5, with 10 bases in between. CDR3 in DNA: TGTGCCAGCAGCTTCGTGGGCTTTGAGACCCAGTACTTC. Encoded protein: CASSFVGFETQYF. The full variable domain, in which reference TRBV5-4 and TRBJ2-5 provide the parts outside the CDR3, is ETGVTQSPTHLIKTRGQQVTLRCSSQSGHNTVSWYQQALGQGPQFIFQYYREEENGRGNFPPRFSGLQFPNYSSELNVNALELDDSALYLCASSFVGFETQYFGPGTRLLVL.

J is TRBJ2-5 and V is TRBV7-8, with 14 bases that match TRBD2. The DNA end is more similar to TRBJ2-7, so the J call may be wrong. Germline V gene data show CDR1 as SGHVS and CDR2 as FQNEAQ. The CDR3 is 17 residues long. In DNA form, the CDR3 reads TGTGCCAGCAACACCCAGGGGGGACTAGCGGGAGCGAACGAGCAGTACTTC. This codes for CASNTQGGLAGANEQYF.

The CDR3 nucleotides are TGTGCCAGCAGCGAAACCGGGACTAGGTCTAATACGCAGTATTTT. Its protein is CASSETGTRSNTQYF. The rearrangement links TRBV5-4 to TRBJ2-3; 8 bases are shared with TRBD2. Looked up from germline, CDR1 is SGHNT and CDR2 is YYREEE (reference sequence). J gave up 7 bases and V 4 bases, and 11 bases lay outside the gene matches. This CDR3 contains 15 residues.

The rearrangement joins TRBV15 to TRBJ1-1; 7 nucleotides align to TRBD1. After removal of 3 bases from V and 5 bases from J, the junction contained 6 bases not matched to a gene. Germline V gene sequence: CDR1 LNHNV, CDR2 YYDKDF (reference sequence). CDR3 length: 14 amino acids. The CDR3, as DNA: TGTGCCACCAGCAGCGAGGGGGCCGGGACTGAAGCTTTCTTT. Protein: CATSSEGAGTEAFF.

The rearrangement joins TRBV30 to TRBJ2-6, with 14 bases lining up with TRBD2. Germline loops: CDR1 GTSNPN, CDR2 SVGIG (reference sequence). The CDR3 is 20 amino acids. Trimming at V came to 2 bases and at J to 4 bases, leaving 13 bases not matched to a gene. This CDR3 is CAWSTGTSGSAISGANVLTF. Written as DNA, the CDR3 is TGTGCCTGGAGTACGGGGACTAGCGGGAGTGCGATCTCCGGGGCCAACGTCCTGACTTTC.